This is a list of T cell receptor beta chains from one sample in a study of CD8 T cell repertoires and HIV-1 epitope variants. Their cognate antigens are unknown. Some clones are missing from TCRdb's copy, which holds only in-frame ones; the method was immunoSEQ multiplex PCR. The sample shows thousands of clones, 65% of them seen only once. Sample: cultured CD8+ T cells derived from PBMCs. These receptors all come from a male donor with HIV. CDR3s include the opening cysteine and the closing phenylalanine or tryptophan. The D gene is left open where the match is weak. Clone sizes are given selectively: once, few, many, or a class where the clone is expanded.

size	V	D	J	CDR3	DNA
-	TRBV4-1	-	TRBJ2-7	CASSGSLYEQYF	TGCGCCAGCAGCGGCAGCCTCTACGAGCAGTACTTC
-	TRBV7-9	TRBD1	TRBJ2-7	CASSRTGDFTYEQYF	TGTGCCAGCAGCCGGACAGGGGACTTTACCTACGAGCAGTACTTC
-	TRBV4-2	-	TRBJ1-3	CASSQETTGGNTIYF	TGTGCCAGCAGCCAAGAAACAACAGGGGGAAACACCATATATTTT
-	TRBV27	-	TRBJ2-3	CASSPGGTDTQYF	TGTGCCAGCAGTCCAGGAGGCACAGATACGCAGTATTTT
-	TRBV6-1	-	TRBJ2-3	CASSEARVGTDTQYF	TGTGCCAGCAGTGAAGCAAGGGTAGGCACAGATACGCAGTATTTT
-	TRBV5-4	-	TRBJ2-3	CASSLTSDTQYF	TGTGCCAGCAGCCTCACTTCAGATACGCAGTATTTT
few	TRBV19	-	TRBJ2-7	CASSMSRPATVYEQYF	TGTGCCAGTAGTATGTCTCGGCCAGCAACTGTCTACGAGCAGTACTTC
-	TRBV5-1	TRBD2	TRBJ2-5	CASSLAGAGGETQYF	TGCGCCAGCAGCTTGGCGGGTGCGGGAGGTGAGACCCAGTACTTC
-	TRBV7-3	-	TRBJ2-3	CASSQGGKTDTQYF	TGTGCCAGCAGCCAGGGGGGGAAAACAGATACGCAGTATTTT
-	TRBV28	TRBD1	TRBJ1-6	CASNPAQGNSPLHF	TGTGCCAGCAACCCGGCACAGGGGAATTCACCCCTCCACTTT
-	TRBV6-1	TRBD2	TRBJ2-2	CATLQREGGELFF	TGTGCCACCTTACAGCGGGAAGGGGGGGAGCTGTTTTTT
few	TRBV4-1	-	TRBJ1-1	CASSQDSGVLNTEAFF	TGCGCCAGCAGCCAAGACTCGGGGGTGTTGAACACTGAAGCTTTCTTT
-	TRBV6-6	-	TRBJ2-7	CASSSDVSAYEQYF	TGTGCCAGCAGTTCAGATGTCTCGGCCTACGAGCAGTACTTC
-	TRBV9	-	TRBJ1-6	CASSPLGGQGNSPLHF	TGTGCCAGCAGCCCGCTGGGGGGGCAAGGGAATTCACCCCTCCACTTT
-	TRBV11-2	TRBD1	TRBJ2-7	CASSSLLGTAAYEQYF	TGTGCCAGCAGCTCCCTCCTCGGGACAGCCGCCTACGAGCAGTACTTC
few	TRBV4-2	-	TRBJ2-2	CASSQGDGGFTGELFF	TGTGCCAGCAGCCAAGGGGACGGGGGCTTCACCGGGGAGCTGTTTTTT
-	TRBV7-6	TRBD2	TRBJ2-7	CASSNLLAGAYEQYF	TGTGCCAGCAGCAACCTACTAGCGGGAGCTTACGAGCAGTACTTC
-	TRBV29-1	TRBD2	TRBJ2-1	CSVEWASGGSYNEQFF	TGCAGCGTTGAATGGGCTAGCGGAGGCTCCTACAATGAGCAGTTCTTC
-	TRBV4-2	-	TRBJ2-1	CASSYDRSSYNEQFF	TGTGCCAGCAGCTATGACAGGAGCTCCTACAATGAGCAGTTCTTC
few	TRBV5-1	-	TRBJ2-5	CASSLEGQGTQYF	TGCGCCAGCAGCTTGGAGGGGCAGGGGACCCAGTACTTC
-	TRBV9	TRBD1	TRBJ1-6	CASSVDKGTGSGGNSPLHF	TGTGCCAGCAGCGTAGACAAAGGGACAGGCTCTGGGGGGAATTCACCCCTCCACTTT
-	TRBV7-5	-	TRBJ2-7	CASSLRAGEQYF	TGTGCCAGCAGCTTACGAGCGGGCGAGCAGTACTTC
-	TRBV11-2	-	TRBJ2-1	CASSRGTNEQFF	TGTGCCAGCAGCCGGGGCACAAATGAGCAGTTCTTC